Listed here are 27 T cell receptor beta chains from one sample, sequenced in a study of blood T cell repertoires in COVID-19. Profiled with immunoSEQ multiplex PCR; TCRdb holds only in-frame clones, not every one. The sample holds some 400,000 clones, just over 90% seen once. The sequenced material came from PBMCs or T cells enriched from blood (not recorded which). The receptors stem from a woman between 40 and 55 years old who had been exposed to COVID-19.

CDR3 sequence: CASSRVGLSTQYF. In DNA, the CDR3 is TGTGCCAGCAGCCGGGTGGGACTAAGTACGCAGTATTTT. The chain carries TRBV7-8 and TRBJ2-3, with TRBD2 identical over 7 bases. The V segment lost 5 bases and the J segment 8 bases; nucleotides outside the gene matches: 7. The CDR3 sequence is 13 residues long. Per the germline V gene, CDR1 is SGHVS and CDR2 is FQNEAQ.

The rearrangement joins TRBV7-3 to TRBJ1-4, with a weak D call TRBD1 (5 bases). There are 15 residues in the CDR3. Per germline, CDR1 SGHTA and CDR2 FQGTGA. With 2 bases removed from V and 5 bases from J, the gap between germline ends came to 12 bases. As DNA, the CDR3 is TGTGCCAGCAGCTTAGGGCCCAACAGGAATGAAAAACTGTTTTTT. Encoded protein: CASSLGPNRNEKLFF.

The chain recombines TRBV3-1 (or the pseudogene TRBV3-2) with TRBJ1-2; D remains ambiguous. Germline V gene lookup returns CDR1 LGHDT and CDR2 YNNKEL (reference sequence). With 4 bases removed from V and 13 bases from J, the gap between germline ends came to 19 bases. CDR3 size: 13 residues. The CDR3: CASSPREGSFCTF. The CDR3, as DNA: TGTGCCAGCAGCCCCAGAGAGGGCTCTTTTTGCACCTTC.

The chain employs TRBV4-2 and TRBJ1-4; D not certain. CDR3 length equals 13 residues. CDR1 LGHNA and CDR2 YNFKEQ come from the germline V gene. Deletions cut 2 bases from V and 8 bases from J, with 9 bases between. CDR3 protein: CASSQRHKEKLFF. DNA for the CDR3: TGTGCCAGCAGCCAACGACACAAGGAAAAACTGTTTTTT.

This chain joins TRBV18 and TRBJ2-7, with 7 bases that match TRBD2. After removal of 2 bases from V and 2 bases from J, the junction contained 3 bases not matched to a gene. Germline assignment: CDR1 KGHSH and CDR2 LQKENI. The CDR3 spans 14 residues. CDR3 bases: TGTGCCAGCTCACCAGAGGGACTAACCTACGAGCAGTACTTC. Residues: CASSPEGLTYEQYF.

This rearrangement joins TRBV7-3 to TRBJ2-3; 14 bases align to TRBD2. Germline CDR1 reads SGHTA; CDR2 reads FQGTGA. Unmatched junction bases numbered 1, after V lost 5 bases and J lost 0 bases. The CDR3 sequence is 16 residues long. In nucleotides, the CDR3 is TGTGCCAGCAGCCGACTAGCGGGGGGGAGCACAGATACGCAGTATTTT. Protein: CASSRLAGGSTDTQYF.

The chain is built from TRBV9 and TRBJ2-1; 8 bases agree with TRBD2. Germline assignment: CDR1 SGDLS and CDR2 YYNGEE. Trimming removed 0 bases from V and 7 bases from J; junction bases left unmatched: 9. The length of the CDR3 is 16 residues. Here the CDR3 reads CASSVGPSGRDNEQFF. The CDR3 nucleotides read TGTGCCAGCAGCGTAGGCCCCAGCGGGAGAGATAATGAGCAGTTCTTC.

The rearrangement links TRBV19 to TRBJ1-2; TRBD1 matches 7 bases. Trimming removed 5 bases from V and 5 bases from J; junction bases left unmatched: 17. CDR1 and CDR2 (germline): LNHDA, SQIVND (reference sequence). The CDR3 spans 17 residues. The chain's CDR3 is CASSSDRARDSSYGYTF. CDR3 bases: TGTGCCAGTAGTTCGGACCGTGCTCGGGACAGTTCTTATGGCTACACCTTC.

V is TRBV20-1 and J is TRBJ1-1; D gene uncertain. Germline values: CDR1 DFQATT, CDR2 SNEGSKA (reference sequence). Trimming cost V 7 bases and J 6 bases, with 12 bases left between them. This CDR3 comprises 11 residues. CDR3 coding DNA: TGCAGTGTTCAGGCCGGGGCTGAAGCTTTCTTT. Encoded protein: CSVQAGAEAFF.

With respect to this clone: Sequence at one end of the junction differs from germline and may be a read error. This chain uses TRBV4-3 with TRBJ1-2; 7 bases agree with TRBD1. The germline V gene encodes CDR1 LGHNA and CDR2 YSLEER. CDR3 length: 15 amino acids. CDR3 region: CASSQDYDRDYGYTF. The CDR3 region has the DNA TGCGCCAGCAGTCAAGACTATGACAGGGACTATGGCTACACCTTC.

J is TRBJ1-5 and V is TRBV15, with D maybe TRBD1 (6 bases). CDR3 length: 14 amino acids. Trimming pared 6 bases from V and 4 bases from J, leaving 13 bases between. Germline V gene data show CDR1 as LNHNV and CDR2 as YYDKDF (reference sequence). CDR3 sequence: CATRSAGTNQPQHF. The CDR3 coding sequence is TGTGCCACCAGATCGGCAGGGACAAATCAGCCCCAGCATTTT.

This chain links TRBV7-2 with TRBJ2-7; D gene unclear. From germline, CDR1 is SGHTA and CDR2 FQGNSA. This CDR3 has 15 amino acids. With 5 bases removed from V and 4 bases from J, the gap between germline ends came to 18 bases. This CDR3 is CASSLTASIGYEQYF. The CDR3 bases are TGTGCCAGCAGCCTCACTGCGTCCATCGGTTACGAGCAGTACTTC.

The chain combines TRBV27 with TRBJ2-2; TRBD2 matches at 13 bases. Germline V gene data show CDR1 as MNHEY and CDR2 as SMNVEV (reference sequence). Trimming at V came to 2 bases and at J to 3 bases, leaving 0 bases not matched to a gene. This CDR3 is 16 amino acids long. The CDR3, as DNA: TGTGCCAGCAGTTTAGGACTAGCGGGAGACACCGGGGAGCTGTTTTTT. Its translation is CASSLGLAGDTGELFF.

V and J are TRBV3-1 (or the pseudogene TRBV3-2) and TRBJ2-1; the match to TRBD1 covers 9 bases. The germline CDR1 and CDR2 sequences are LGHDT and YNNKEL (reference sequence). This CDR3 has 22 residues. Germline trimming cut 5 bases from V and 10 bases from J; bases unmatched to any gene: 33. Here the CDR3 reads CASSFGATANGTGLTILGEQFF. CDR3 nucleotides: TGTGCCAGCAGCTTTGGGGCTACAGCGAACGGGACAGGGTTAACCATTCTCGGGGAGCAGTTCTTC.

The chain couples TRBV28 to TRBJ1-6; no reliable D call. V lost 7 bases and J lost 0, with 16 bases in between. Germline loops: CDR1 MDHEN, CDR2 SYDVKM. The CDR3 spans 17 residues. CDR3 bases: TGTGCCAGCACTAGACGACCGGTTGTCTCCTATAATTCACCCCTCCACTTT. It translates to CASTRRPVVSYNSPLHF.

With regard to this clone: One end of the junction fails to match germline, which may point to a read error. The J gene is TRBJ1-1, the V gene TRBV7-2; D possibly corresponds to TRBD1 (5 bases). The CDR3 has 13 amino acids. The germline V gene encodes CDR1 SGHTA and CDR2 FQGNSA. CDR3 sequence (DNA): TGTGCCAGCAGTTTACAGGCCAACATTGAAGCTTTCTTT. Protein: CASSLQANIEAFF.

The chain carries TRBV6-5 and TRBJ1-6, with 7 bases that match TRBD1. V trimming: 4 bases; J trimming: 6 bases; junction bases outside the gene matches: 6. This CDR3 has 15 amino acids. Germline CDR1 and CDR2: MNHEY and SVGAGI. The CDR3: CASSSQGRRNSPLHF. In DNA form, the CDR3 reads TGTGCCAGCAGTTCACAGGGGAGGCGTAATTCACCCCTCCACTTT.

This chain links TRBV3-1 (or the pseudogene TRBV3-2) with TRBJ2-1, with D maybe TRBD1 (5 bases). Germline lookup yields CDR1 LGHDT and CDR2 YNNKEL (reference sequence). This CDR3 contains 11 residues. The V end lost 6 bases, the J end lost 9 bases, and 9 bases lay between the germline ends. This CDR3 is CASRLQGEQFF. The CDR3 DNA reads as TGTGCCAGCAGACTCCAGGGTGAGCAGTTCTTC.

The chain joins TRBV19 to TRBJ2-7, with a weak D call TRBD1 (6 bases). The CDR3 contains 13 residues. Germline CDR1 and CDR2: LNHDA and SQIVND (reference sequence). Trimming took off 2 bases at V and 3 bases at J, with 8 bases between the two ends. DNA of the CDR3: TGTGCCAGTAGTATAACGGACAGCTACGAGCAGTACTTC. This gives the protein CASSITDSYEQYF.

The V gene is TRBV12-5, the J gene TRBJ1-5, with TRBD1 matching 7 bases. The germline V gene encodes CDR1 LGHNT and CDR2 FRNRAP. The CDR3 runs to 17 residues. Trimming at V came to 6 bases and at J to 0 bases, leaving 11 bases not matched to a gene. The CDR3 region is CASGLRTGNYSNQPQHF. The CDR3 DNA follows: TGTGCTAGTGGCCTCAGGACAGGAAACTATAGCAATCAGCCCCAGCATTTT. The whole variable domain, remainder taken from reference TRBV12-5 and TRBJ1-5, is DARVTQTPRHKVTEMGQEVTMRCQPILGHNTVFWYRQTMMQGLELLAYFRNRAPLDDSGMPKDRFSAEMPDATLATLKIQPSEPRDSAVYFCASGLRTGNYSNQPQHFGDGTRLSIL.

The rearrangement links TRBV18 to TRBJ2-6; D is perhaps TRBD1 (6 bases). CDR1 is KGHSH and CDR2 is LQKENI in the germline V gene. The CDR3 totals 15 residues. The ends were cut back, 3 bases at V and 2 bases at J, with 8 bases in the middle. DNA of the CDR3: TGTGCCAGCTCACCTTCAGGGGCTGGGGCCAACGTCCTGACTTTC. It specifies CASSPSGAGANVLTF.

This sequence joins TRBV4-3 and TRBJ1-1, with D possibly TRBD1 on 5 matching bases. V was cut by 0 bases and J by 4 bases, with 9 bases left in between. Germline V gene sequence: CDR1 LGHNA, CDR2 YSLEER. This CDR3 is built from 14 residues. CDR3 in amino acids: CASSQDHGATEAFF. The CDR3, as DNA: TGCGCCAGCAGCCAAGATCATGGGGCCACTGAAGCTTTCTTT.

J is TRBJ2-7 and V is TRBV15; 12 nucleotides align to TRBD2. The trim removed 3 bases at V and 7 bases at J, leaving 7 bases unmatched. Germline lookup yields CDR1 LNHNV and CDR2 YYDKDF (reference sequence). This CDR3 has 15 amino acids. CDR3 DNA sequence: TGTGCCACCAGCAGCCGACTAGCGGGAGTCCGAGAGCAGTACTTC. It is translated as CATSSRLAGVREQYF.

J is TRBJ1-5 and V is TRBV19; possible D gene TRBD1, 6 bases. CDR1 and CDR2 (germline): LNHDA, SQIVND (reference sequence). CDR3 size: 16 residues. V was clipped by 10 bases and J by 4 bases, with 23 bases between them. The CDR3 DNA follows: TGTGCCACTATGCTGATTACCCGGGGACATAATCAGCCCCAGCATTTT. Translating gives CATMLITRGHNQPQHF.

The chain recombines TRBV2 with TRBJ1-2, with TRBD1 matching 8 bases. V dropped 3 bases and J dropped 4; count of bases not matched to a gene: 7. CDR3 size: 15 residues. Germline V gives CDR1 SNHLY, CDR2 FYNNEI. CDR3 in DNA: TGTGCCAGCAGTGACCCCCAGGGGGCTGGCTATGGCTACACCTTC. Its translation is CASSDPQGAGYGYTF.

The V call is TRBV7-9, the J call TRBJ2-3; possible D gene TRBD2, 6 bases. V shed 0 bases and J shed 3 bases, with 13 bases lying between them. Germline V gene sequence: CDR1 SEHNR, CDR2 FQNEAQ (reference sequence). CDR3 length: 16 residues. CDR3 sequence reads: CASSLARGGRTDTQYF. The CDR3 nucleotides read TGTGCCAGCAGCTTAGCGCGGGGTGGGAGGACAGATACGCAGTATTTT. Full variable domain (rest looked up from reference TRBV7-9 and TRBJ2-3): DTGVSQNPRHKITKRGQNVTFRCDPISEHNRLYWYRQTLGQGPEFLTYFQNEAQLEKSRLLSDRFSAERPKGSFSTLEIQRTEQGDSAMYLCASSLARGGRTDTQYFGPGTRLTVL.

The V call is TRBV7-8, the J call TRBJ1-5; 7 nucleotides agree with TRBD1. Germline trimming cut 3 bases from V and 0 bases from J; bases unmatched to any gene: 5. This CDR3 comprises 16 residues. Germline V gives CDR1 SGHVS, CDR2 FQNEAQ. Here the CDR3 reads CASSLGTANSNQPQHF. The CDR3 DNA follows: TGTGCCAGCAGCTTGGGGACAGCTAATAGCAATCAGCCCCAGCATTTT.